This T cell receptor beta chain is drawn from a study of Graves' ophthalmopathy and Graves' hyperthyroidism. A note on this clonotype: Its matching antigen is unknown.

General study findings and limits: Separation of ophthalmopathy from stable hyperthyroidism was achieved by a 13-signature model, at around 90% sensitivity and roughly 81% specificity. In blood, most expanded thyroid clonotypes above 0.001 frequency were also detected.

From RNA, the CDR3 regions of TCR beta chains were amplified and sequenced. RT-PCR was first run with HTBI primers, then multiplex PCR in a second round. TCRdb re-derived calls from the multiplex PCR reads in MiXCR, one entry per CDR3 protein. The sample shows 450,000 or so distinct CDR3 sequences, approximately 14% of them seen only once. The CDR3 runs 14 residues. V gave up 1 base and J gave up 10 bases; unmatched junction bases: 6. Specimen: blood. The receptor was isolated from a woman aged 25-40 years with Graves' ophthalmopathy. This chain joins TRBV12-3 or TRBV12-4 and TRBJ2-1; 8 nucleotides align to TRBD1. The CDR3 protein is CASSLGQGIGEQFF. CDR3 coding DNA: TGTGCCAGCAGTTTAGGACAGGGGATCGGGGAGCAGTTCTTC.